These 21 T cell receptor beta chains were sequenced from one sample in a study of T cells after yellow fever vaccination. TCRdb re-analysed the 5' RACE reads in MiXCR, keeping a single row per CDR3 protein. The profile shows about 53,000 distinct CDR3 sequences, 5.5% to 6% of them singletons. The starting material was PBMCs, either bulk or a sorted T-cell subset (CD4+, CD8+, memory, or dextramer-sorted; not recorded which), obtained on the day of the yellow fever booster vaccination. The receptors were gathered from a man aged 18 to 30 who received the YFV17D yellow fever vaccine.

This clonotype was detected a few times. The chain couples TRBV5-1 to TRBJ2-2; no reliable D call. Germline V lookup: CDR1 SGHRS, CDR2 YFSETQ. The CDR3 runs to 12 residues. V lost 4 bases and J 2 bases, leaving 3 bases between the germline ends. In nucleotides, the CDR3 is TGCGCCAGCAGCCACAACACCGGGGAGCTGTTTTTT. Protein: CASSHNTGELFF. Full variable domain (missing parts from reference TRBV5-1 and TRBJ2-2): KAGVTQTPRYLIKTRGQQVTLSCSPISGHRSVSWYQQTPGQGLQFLFEYFSETQRNKGNFPGRFSGRQFSNSRSEMNVSTLELGDSALYLCASSHNTGELFFGEGSRLTVL.

This chain links TRBV7-2 with TRBJ1-6; 7 bases are a match to TRBD1. Germline CDR1 SGHTA, CDR2 FQGNSA. The CDR3 extends over 15 amino acids. V was clipped by 5 bases and J by 9 bases; unmatched bases: 10. The CDR3 here is CASSPRQGESSPLHF. The DNA for the CDR3 is TGTGCCAGCAGCCCTCGACAGGGCGAAAGTTCACCCCTCCACTTT.

This clonotype was picked up a small number of times. The V and J genes are TRBV5-1 and TRBJ2-4; 9 positions match TRBD1. The V segment lost 4 bases and the J segment 1 base; nucleotides outside the gene matches: 9. The CDR3 runs to 17 residues. Germline V CDR1 and CDR2: SGHRS, YFSETQ. CDR3 amino acids: CASSPGQGARAKNIQYF. CDR3 in DNA: TGCGCCAGCAGCCCGGGACAGGGAGCGAGGGCCAAAAACATTCAGTACTTC.

This clonotype was observed a handful of times. This chain links TRBV28 with TRBJ1-5; 7 bases map to TRBD1. CDR1 and CDR2 from the germline V gene are MDHEN and SYDVKM. The length of the CDR3 is 16 residues. The V and J ends lost 3 bases and 7 bases, in that order; junction bases with no gene match: 12. The CDR3 region is CASSFTTGTALQPQHF. The CDR3 DNA reads TGTGCCAGCAGTTTTACGACAGGGACTGCGTTACAGCCCCAGCATTTT.

This clonotype has only a few counts. The chain joins TRBV19 to TRBJ1-5, with D uncertain. Between the trimmed V and J ends, which lost 5 bases and 1 base, there was a span of 6 bases. The CDR3 loop spans 13 amino acids. From germline, CDR1 is LNHDA and CDR2 SQIVND (reference sequence). The CDR3 nucleotides read TGTGCCAGTAGTGAGCCAAGCAATCAGCCCCAGCATTTT. It is translated as CASSEPSNQPQHF.

This chain links TRBV12-3 or TRBV12-4 with TRBJ2-1; 7 bases map to TRBD1. The V gene end was trimmed by 6 bases and the J gene end by 7 bases; junction bases not matched to a gene: 12. The CDR3 has 15 residues. The CDR3 spells CASRPGTAPGNEQFF. The CDR3 nucleotides are TGTGCCAGCAGACCCGGGACAGCCCCGGGGAATGAGCAGTTCTTC.

This clonotype was seen ten or more times. The CDR3 reads CASSYSLTGTGLLFF. CDR3 nucleotides: TGTGCCAGCAGTTACTCGCTTACAGGGACAGGGTTGCTGTTCTTC. The chain is built from TRBV6-5 and TRBJ2-1; 9 nucleotides line up with TRBD1. V lost 0 bases to trimming and J lost 15 bases; unmatched junction nucleotides: 12. CDR3 size: 15 residues. The germline V gene encodes CDR1 MNHEY and CDR2 SVGAGI.

This clonotype appeared many times. CDR3 sequence: CASSPWGTSYNEQFF. The CDR3 bases are TGTGCCAGCAGCCCTTGGGGAACCTCCTACAATGAGCAGTTCTTC. The chain joins TRBV11-2 to TRBJ2-1; D gene uncertain. V dropped 5 bases and J dropped 0 bases, with 11 bases sitting between them. This CDR3 has 15 residues. Germline CDR1 SGHAT, CDR2 FQNNGV.

This clonotype came up many times. The V gene is TRBV6-5, the J gene TRBJ1-1; TRBD1 aligns across 9 bases. Germline V gives CDR1 MNHEY, CDR2 SVGAGI. With V trimmed by 6 bases and J by 5 bases, 7 bases remained unmatched. This CDR3 region has 14 residues. CDR3 loop: CASRSGQGGTEAFF. In DNA, the CDR3 is TGTGCCAGCAGATCGGGACAGGGTGGTACTGAAGCTTTCTTT.

This clonotype was counted many times. The V call is TRBV10-3, the J call TRBJ2-1, with D perhaps given as TRBD1 or TRBD2 (5 bases each). The CDR3 consists of 16 residues. Germline CDR1 ENHRY, CDR2 SYGVKD. V gave up 0 bases and J gave up 6 bases, with 15 bases separating them. CDR3: CAISESRVTETNEQFF. Here the CDR3 DNA reads TGTGCCATCAGTGAGTCGCGGGTGACAGAAACCAATGAGCAGTTCTTC.

This clonotype has a count of ten or more. V and J are TRBV12-3 or TRBV12-4 and TRBJ2-4, with a weak D call TRBD1 (5 bases). This CDR3 spans 13 amino acids. Trimming cost V 6 bases and J 7 bases, with 13 bases left between them. The CDR3 sequence: CASSTDSRNIQYF. CDR3 sequence (DNA): TGTGCCAGCAGCACAGACAGTAGGAACATTCAGTACTTC.

There are many counts of this clonotype. The chain has TRBV6-5 and TRBJ2-7; 7 bases line up with TRBD1. Per germline, CDR1 MNHEY and CDR2 SVGAGI. The length of the CDR3 is 15 residues. The junction had 8 bases not matched to a gene; V was cut back by 4 bases and J by 2 bases. The CDR3 sequence is CASSLNPGTAYEQYF. The CDR3 DNA sequence: TGTGCCAGCAGTTTAAACCCCGGGACAGCCTACGAGCAGTACTTC.

There are many counts of this clonotype. The chain couples TRBV5-1 to TRBJ2-1; 7 nucleotides line up with TRBD2. V lost 0 bases and J lost 2; bases outside the gene matches: 8. In germline, CDR1 is SGHRS, CDR2 YFSETQ. The CDR3 has 17 residues. The CDR3 loop is CASSLVASGKTYNEQFF. The CDR3 DNA reads TGCGCCAGCAGCTTGGTGGCTAGCGGTAAGACCTACAATGAGCAGTTCTTC.

This clonotype was counted a few times. The chain recombines TRBV4-3 with TRBJ1-4, with 8 positions matching TRBD1. The CDR3 sequence is 15 residues long. Trimming cost V 0 bases and J 14 bases; bases outside gene matches: 11. Germline values: CDR1 LGHNA, CDR2 YSLEER. The CDR3 region is CASSQDPRQGHNLFF. CDR3 DNA: TGCGCCAGCAGCCAAGATCCGAGACAGGGGCACAACCTGTTTTTT.

At least ten counts were recorded for this clonotype. This chain connects TRBV5-1 to TRBJ2-2, with D maybe TRBD2 (6 bases). The V and J ends lost 3 bases and 1 base respectively, with 13 bases between them. The germline CDR1 and CDR2 sequences are SGHRS and YFSETQ. The CDR3 is 16 amino acids. The CDR3 loop is CASSSWAGRNTGELFF. DNA for the CDR3: TGCGCCAGCAGCTCCTGGGCGGGGCGGAACACCGGGGAGCTGTTTTTT.

In its sample, this clonotype was seen many times. V and J are TRBV5-5 and TRBJ1-1; 8 nucleotides match TRBD1. The CDR3 is 14 amino acids. The germline gives CDR1 SGHKS, CDR2 YYEKEE (reference sequence). The V gene end was trimmed by 4 bases and the J gene end by 5 bases; junction bases not matched to a gene: 7. CDR3 DNA: TGTGCCAGCAGCGAAACAGGGGGGCGGACTGAAGCTTTCTTT. This sequence encodes CASSETGGRTEAFF.

CDR3 protein: CASSHGRGGNTIYF. The CDR3 bases are TGTGCCAGCAGTCATGGGCGGGGAGGAAACACCATATATTTT. The chain is built from TRBV6-6 and TRBJ1-3, with D hard to call. The CDR3 is 14 residues long. Trimming cost V 5 bases and J 4 bases, with 12 bases left between them. Germline V lookup: CDR1 MNHNY, CDR2 SVGAGI (reference sequence).

Note on this clonotype: The junction shows a germline mismatch at one end, possibly a read error. The CDR3 DNA reads as TGTGCCAGCAGCTTATTCGGGTACAGGGCGAGCTCCTACAATGTGCAGTTCTTC. Translating it yields CASSLFGYRASSYNVQFF. This rearrangement joins TRBV11-2 to TRBJ2-1; tentative D call: TRBD1 (6 bases). CDR1 and CDR2 (germline): SGHAT, FQNNGV. CDR3 length: 18 residues.

This clonotype showed up many times. The chain has TRBV10-3 and TRBJ1-5; the D is unclear. V shed 1 base and J shed 3 bases, with 7 bases lying between them. Germline CDR1 reads ENHRY; CDR2 reads SYGVKD. The CDR3 extends over 14 amino acids. This chain's CDR3 is CAISEYKNNQPQHF. Written as DNA, the CDR3 is TGTGCCATCAGTGAGTATAAGAACAATCAGCCCCAGCATTTT.

This clonotype was counted many times. This sequence joins TRBV7-2 and TRBJ2-1; maybe TRBD1 (6 bases). CDR1 is SGHTA, CDR2 FQGNSA, per germline. The CDR3 has 12 amino acids. V gave up 5 bases and J gave up 15 bases, with 17 bases separating them. CDR3 loop: CASSTFWTVAFF. The CDR3 nucleotides read TGTGCCAGCAGCACATTCTGGACAGTGGCGTTCTTC.

This clonotype was seen repeatedly, ten times or more. V usage is TRBV10-2 and J usage is TRBJ2-7, with 10 nucleotides matching TRBD2. Germline V gene lookup returns CDR1 WSHSY and CDR2 SAAADI. V was pared by 4 bases and J by 4 bases, with 10 bases of the junction left unmatched. The CDR3 is 16 amino acids. CDR3 residues: CASSAGSGGKTYEQYF. As DNA, the CDR3 is TGCGCCAGCAGTGCTGGTAGCGGGGGGAAAACGTACGAGCAGTACTTC.